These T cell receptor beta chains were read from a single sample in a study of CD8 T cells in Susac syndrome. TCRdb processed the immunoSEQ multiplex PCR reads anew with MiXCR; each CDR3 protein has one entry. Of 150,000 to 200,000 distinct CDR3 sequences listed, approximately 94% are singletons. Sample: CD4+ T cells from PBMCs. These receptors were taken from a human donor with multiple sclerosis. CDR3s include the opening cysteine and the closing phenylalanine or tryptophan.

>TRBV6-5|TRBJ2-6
CASGTSGRARLSGANVLTF
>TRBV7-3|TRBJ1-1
CASSLRPEGEAFF
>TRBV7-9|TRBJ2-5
CASSSPGRGLLSETQYF
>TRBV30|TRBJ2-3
CAWSPGRDTQYF
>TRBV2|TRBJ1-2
CARATGPPGYTF
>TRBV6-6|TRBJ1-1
CATIPDLSNTEAFF
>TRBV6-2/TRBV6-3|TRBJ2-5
CASSYLDRFEQETQYF
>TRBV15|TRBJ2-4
CATQALAKNIQYF
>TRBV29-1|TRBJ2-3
CSVGGRTSTDTQYF
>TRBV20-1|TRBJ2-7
CSARVGVRSYEQYF
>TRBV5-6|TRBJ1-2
CASSSNVGYTF
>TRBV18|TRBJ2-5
CASSPRELETQYF
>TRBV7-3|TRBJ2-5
CASSSREETQYF
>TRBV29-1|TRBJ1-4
CSVEDNEKLFF
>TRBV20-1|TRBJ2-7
CSARLGTLYEQYF
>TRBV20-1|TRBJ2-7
CSASPRPLNYEQYF
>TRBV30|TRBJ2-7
CAWRGSGATSRSYEQYF
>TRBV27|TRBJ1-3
CASSFVAGNTIYF
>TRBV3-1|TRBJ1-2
CASSPSGCARGYTF
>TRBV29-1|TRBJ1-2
CSVSGQGSVGYTF
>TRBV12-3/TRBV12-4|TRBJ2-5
CASSFERRETQYF
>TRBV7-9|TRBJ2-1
CASSFKVAAVRGLDEQFF
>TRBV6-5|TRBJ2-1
CASSYFGRASGRYNEQFF
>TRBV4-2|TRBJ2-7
CASSREAISYEQYF
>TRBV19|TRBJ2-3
CASTNRRAGDTQYF
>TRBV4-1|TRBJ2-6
CASTPTGLAGPAAGANVLTF
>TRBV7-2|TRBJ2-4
CASSGGNIQYF
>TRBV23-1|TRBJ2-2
CASVGFRDGNTGELFF
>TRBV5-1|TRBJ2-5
CASSLSTGWVVETQYF
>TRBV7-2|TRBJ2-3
CASSFVAGVTDTQYF
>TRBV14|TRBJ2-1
CASRKTGLPTNEQFF
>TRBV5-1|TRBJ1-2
CASSLMGTATSYGYTF
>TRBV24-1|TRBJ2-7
CATSNLYEQYF